A single sample gave rise to the 24 T cell receptor beta chains below, sequenced in a study of metastatic and nonmetastatic thyroid tumors. No treatment of any kind had been given to any patient before thyroid surgery. With MiXCR, TCRdb reprocessed the PCR reads. Of about 40,000 clones listed, less than 20% are singletons. The sequencing input was tumor tissue. All receptors come from a female donor with papillary thyroid cancer or a benign thyroid nodule (not recorded which). Some clones in this sample may be carry-over from other donors' samples.

This clone was found many times. The chain is built from TRBV20-1 and TRBJ2-3; D unresolved. The CDR3 is 16 residues long. CDR1 is DFQATT and CDR2 is SNEGSKA in the germline V gene (reference sequence). V lost 0 bases to trimming and J lost 3 bases, with 16 bases between them. The CDR3, as DNA: TGCAGTGCTAGAGATTCTAAGGAACCTGGGACAGATACGCAGTATTTT. Translating it yields CSARDSKEPGTDTQYF.

This clone was observed at least ten times. V usage is TRBV7-8 and J usage is TRBJ2-1, with 9 bases identical to TRBD2. This CDR3 region has 15 residues. V lost 1 base, J lost 6 bases, and 4 bases stayed unmatched. Germline-derived CDR1 and CDR2 are SGHVS and FQNEAQ. The CDR3 nucleotides are TGTGCCAGCAGCTTAGGTAGCGGGAGAGTCAATGAGCAGTTCTTC. This gives the protein CASSLGSGRVNEQFF.

This clone was found many times. The rearrangement uses TRBV30 and TRBJ1-1, with unresolved D. CDR1 and CDR2 from the germline V gene are GTSNPN and SVGIG (reference sequence). The length of the CDR3 is 13 residues. Trimming cost V 4 bases and J 0 bases, with 9 bases left between them. The CDR3 sequence: CAWTGGLNTEAFF. The DNA for the CDR3 is TGTGCCTGGACCGGAGGGCTGAACACTGAAGCTTTCTTT.

Ten or more counts support this clone. The V and J genes are TRBV5-1 and TRBJ1-1; TRBD1 might be the D (6 bases). Trimming stripped 7 bases from V and 0 bases from J, with 7 bases between. The CDR3 is 12 residues long. From germline, CDR1 is SGHRS and CDR2 YFSETQ. In nucleotides, the CDR3 is TGCGCCAGCGGACAGATGAACACTGAAGCTTTCTTT. Translating gives CASGQMNTEAFF. Variable domain in full (rest from reference TRBV5-1 and TRBJ1-1): KAGVTQTPRYLIKTRGQQVTLSCSPISGHRSVSWYQQTPGQGLQFLFEYFSETQRNKGNFPGRFSGRQFSNSRSEMNVSTLELGDSALYLCASGQMNTEAFFGQGTRLTVV.

This clone was seen many times. The J gene is TRBJ2-1, the V gene TRBV20-1, with 9 bases lining up with TRBD1. This CDR3 contains 14 residues. Germline CDR1 reads DFQATT; CDR2 reads SNEGSKA (reference sequence). CDR3 sequence: CSGQTGGFYNEQFF. For the CDR3, the DNA is TGCAGCGGACAGACAGGGGGATTTTACAATGAGCAGTTCTTC.

This clone was detected only a few times. No conserved phenylalanine or tryptophan is present at the end of the CDR3, so a read error is the likely explanation. The chain links TRBV6-2 or TRBV6-3 to TRBJ1-1; tentative D call: TRBD1 (5 bases). The V and J ends lost 2 bases and 4 bases respectively, with 11 bases between them. The CDR3 consists of 14 residues. CDR1 and CDR2 from the germline V gene are MNHEY and SVGEGT. The CDR3 bases are TGTGCCAGCAGTTACATGGGGCATGGCACTGAAGCTTTCCTT. This codes for CASSYMGHGTEAFL.

The chain carries TRBV11-2 and TRBJ1-2; no clear D gene. Per the germline V gene, CDR1 is SGHAT and CDR2 is FQNNGV. CDR3 length equals 16 residues. Trimming took off 0 bases at V and 4 bases at J, with 15 bases between the two ends. The CDR3 is CASSLEASAGSYGYTF. The CDR3 DNA reads TGTGCCAGCAGCTTAGAGGCCTCGGCGGGTAGCTATGGCTACACCTTC.

CDR3: CSAQIEPGETQYF. CDR3 in DNA: TGCAGTGCCCAGATCGAGCCTGGAGAGACCCAGTACTTC. This rearrangement joins TRBV20-1 to TRBJ2-5; D unclear. Germline CDR1 is DFQATT and CDR2 is SNEGSKA (reference sequence). Trimming removed 6 bases at V and 4 bases at J, with 15 bases between. This CDR3 region has 13 residues.

In its sample, this clone was seen many times. For the CDR3, the DNA is TGCAGTGCTTTCAGACAGATGAACACTGAAGCTTTCTTT. It encodes CSAFRQMNTEAFF. The chain has TRBV20-1 and TRBJ1-1, with D tentatively TRBD1 (5 bases). V lost 5 bases and J 0 bases, leaving 10 bases between the germline ends. Germline V lookup: CDR1 DFQATT, CDR2 SNEGSKA (reference sequence). The CDR3 is 13 residues long.

The chain employs TRBV27 and TRBJ2-7, with D tentatively TRBD2 (6 bases). The CDR3 has 11 residues. Trimming left V 7 bases short and J 9 bases short, with 13 bases between. CDR1 and CDR2 (germline): MNHEY, SMNVEV (reference sequence). As DNA, the CDR3 is TGTGCCAGCAAGGAGGGTGGTCGGCAGTACTTC. It encodes CASKEGGRQYF.

This clone has at least ten counts. The chain employs TRBV19 and TRBJ1-1, with D possibly being TRBD1 (5 bases). Per the germline V gene, CDR1 is LNHDA and CDR2 is SQIVND (reference sequence). V lost 3 bases, J lost 4 bases, and 15 bases lay in between. There are 15 residues in the CDR3. CDR3 sequence reads: CASSMVGDFGTEAFF. As DNA, the CDR3 is TGTGCCAGTAGTATGGTAGGGGATTTCGGCACTGAAGCTTTCTTT. Filled out from reference TRBV19 and TRBJ1-1, the complete variable domain reads DGGITQSPKYLFRKEGQNVTLSCEQNLNHDAMYWYRQDPGQGLRLIYYSQIVNDFQKGDIAEGYSVSREKKESFPLTVTSAQKNPTAFYLCASSMVGDFGTEAFFGQGTRLTVV.

At least ten counts were recorded for this clone. J is TRBJ2-5 and V is TRBV18; possible D gene TRBD2, 6 bases. Trimming removed 6 bases from V and 2 bases from J, with 10 bases in between. Germline values: CDR1 KGHSH, CDR2 LQKENI. The CDR3 is 13 amino acids. The CDR3 loop is CASSAGRQETQYF. In DNA, the CDR3 is TGTGCCAGCTCGGCGGGACGGCAAGAGACCCAGTACTTC.

This clone was observed many times. The chain has TRBV20-1 and TRBJ2-1; 14 nucleotides align to TRBD2. The ends lost 6 bases at V and 6 bases at J; junction bases unmatched: 4. There are 14 residues in the CDR3. Germline-derived CDR1 and CDR2 are DFQATT and SNEGSKA (reference sequence). The CDR3 nucleotides read TGCAGTGCGCCGGGACTAGCGGGAGTCAATGAGCAGTTCTTC. This translates into CSAPGLAGVNEQFF.

In its sample, this clone was seen many times. DNA of the CDR3: TGTGCCAGCAGTTACTCGGTGACAGGGGCAAGCTACGAGCAGTACTTC. It encodes CASSYSVTGASYEQYF. The chain recombines TRBV6-5 with TRBJ2-7; 8 bases are shared with TRBD1. Trimming removed 0 bases from V and 3 bases from J; junction bases left unmatched: 7. Per germline, CDR1 MNHEY and CDR2 SVGAGI. This CDR3 has 16 residues.

This clone was detected many times. The V call is TRBV20-1, the J call TRBJ2-3; TRBD2 matches at 9 bases. The CDR3 spans 17 residues. Germline CDR1 and CDR2: DFQATT and SNEGSKA (reference sequence). The trim removed 6 bases at V and 4 bases at J, leaving 17 bases unmatched. The CDR3 spells CSANTLAGPPGSDTQYF. The CDR3 DNA follows: TGCAGTGCCAATACTCTAGCGGGACCCCCAGGGTCAGATACGCAGTATTTT.

This clone has a count of ten or more. The chain uses TRBV20-1 and TRBJ2-1; D perhaps matches TRBD2 (6 bases). CDR1 DFQATT and CDR2 SNEGSKA come from the germline V gene (reference sequence). The CDR3 runs 13 residues. Trimming removed 6 bases at V and 1 base at J, with 10 bases between. The DNA of the CDR3 is TGCAGTGCCCTTGGGGGGTCCTACAATGAGCAGTTCTTC. Translated: CSALGGSYNEQFF.

A note on this clone: Given a much more abundant clone one base away, this may be a read error. The chain carries TRBV28 and TRBJ2-2, with D maybe TRBD2 (5 bases). The germline V gene encodes CDR1 MDHEN and CDR2 SYDVKM. The CDR3 runs to 12 residues. CDR3 amino acids: CASRRTVGELFF. In nucleotides, the CDR3 is TGTGCCAGCAGACGTACAGTCGGGGAGTTGTTTTTT.

Many counts were recorded for this clone. CDR3 residues: CASSQDRNNEKLFF. CDR3 coding DNA: TGTGCCAGCAGTCAGGACAGGAATAATGAAAAACTGTTTTTT. The gene calls are TRBV27 and TRBJ1-4, with TRBD1 matching 7 bases. Unmatched junction bases numbered 4, after V lost 5 bases and J lost 4 bases. Looked up from germline, CDR1 is MNHEY and CDR2 is SMNVEV (reference sequence). The CDR3 is made up of 14 amino acids. Supplemented by reference TRBV27 and TRBJ1-4, the full variable domain reads EAQVTQNPRYLITVTGKKLTVTCSQNMNHEYMSWYRQDPGLGLRQIYYSMNVEVTDKGDVPEGYKVSRKEKRNFPLILESPSPNQTSLYFCASSQDRNNEKLFFGSGTQLSVL.

This clone came up many times. The chain recombines TRBV5-4 with TRBJ2-7; 12 nucleotides align to TRBD2. The junction had 2 bases not matched to a gene; V was cut back by 2 bases and J by 5 bases. The CDR3 has 14 amino acids. Germline V CDR1 and CDR2: SGHNT, YYREEE (reference sequence). For the CDR3, the DNA is TGTGCCAGCAGCTTTCTAGCGGGAGGGAACGAGCAGTACTTC. Protein sequence: CASSFLAGGNEQYF.

This clone was counted ten times or more. The V and J genes are TRBV11-1 and TRBJ2-3; 9 nucleotides agree with TRBD1. CDR3 length: 13 amino acids. V lost 5 bases and J lost 6; bases outside the gene matches: 3. Germline V gene sequence: CDR1 SGHAT, CDR2 FQDESV (reference sequence). In DNA form, the CDR3 reads TGTGCCAGCAGCAACAGGGGGCTGGATACGCAGTATTTT. Protein product: CASSNRGLDTQYF. The full variable domain, in which reference TRBV11-1 and TRBJ2-3 provide the parts outside the CDR3, is EAEVAQSPRYKITEKSQAVAFWCDPISGHATLYWYRQILGQGPELLVQFQDESVVDDSQLPKDRFSAERLKGVDSTLKIQPAELGDSAMYLCASSNRGLDTQYFGPGTRLTVL.

This clone was detected many times. V and J are TRBV7-2 and TRBJ1-4; TRBD1 might be the D (5 bases). Germline lookup yields CDR1 SGHTA and CDR2 FQGNSA. Trimming took 4 bases from V and 11 from J, leaving 14 bases between them. The CDR3 sequence is 13 residues long. The CDR3 DNA follows: TGTGCCAGCAGCTCATACGGGACCGTGAAACTGTTTTTT. It is translated as CASSSYGTVKLFF.

This clone appeared many times. The genes are TRBV6-1 and TRBJ1-2, with unresolved D. In germline, CDR1 is MNHNS, CDR2 SASEGT. V lost 1 base and J lost 4, with 4 bases in between. The CDR3 runs to 12 residues. The CDR3 DNA sequence: TGTGCCAGCAGTGAAGGGACCTATGGCTACACCTTC. Its translation is CASSEGTYGYTF.

Regarding this clone: A read error may produce the germline difference seen at one junction end. The gene calls are TRBV11-1 and TRBJ2-7; either TRBD1 or TRBD2 may fit D (5 bases each). This CDR3 comprises 14 residues. Germline CDR1 reads SGHAT; CDR2 reads FQDESV (reference sequence). CDR3 amino acids: CASTLVGTPYEQYF. CDR3 nucleotide sequence: TGTGCCAGCACCTTAGTGGGGACCCCCTACGAGCAGTACTTC.

A few counts support this clone. The chain uses TRBV6-1 and TRBJ1-1; no clear D gene. The CDR3 covers 15 residues. Deletions cut 5 bases from V and 1 base from J, with 14 bases between. CDR1 is MNHNS, CDR2 SASEGT, per germline. The CDR3 sequence: CASSFRGPRNTEAFF. For the CDR3, the DNA is TGTGCCAGCAGTTTCAGAGGTCCACGGAACACTGAAGCTTTCTTT.